The clone carrying this TCR beta chain was counted at least ten times. The target antigen is unknown. This sample was taken from a study of CD8 T cells in ankylosing spondylitis. TCRdb called the 5' RACE reads again in MiXCR, with one record for every CDR3 protein. The sample lists roughly 38,000 distinct CDR3 sequences; under 13% were seen once. Findings and caveats of the study: Blood of patients with ankylosing spondylitis appeared to be characterized by a TCR beta motif of several highly homologous variants. Reports of some motif variants in reactive arthritis synovial fluid and blood predate this one.

This CDR3 is built from 14 residues. CDR1 and CDR2 (germline): SGHTA, FQGNSA. The V end lost 7 bases, the J end lost 6 bases, and 16 bases lay between the germline ends. The receptor's source is a male donor with ankylosing spondylitis or in good health (not recorded which). The specimen was blood, either unsorted or a sorted T cell fraction (not recorded which). This sequence joins TRBV7-2 and TRBJ2-1; D is uncertain. CDR3 nucleotides: TGTGCCAGCACCCTTTTTTTCACTTCCAATGAGCAGTTCTTC. Its protein product is CASTLFFTSNEQFF.